This T cell receptor (beta chain) appears in the sequencing data of a study of cytomegalovirus exposure and HLA in healthy donors. V lost 0 bases and J lost 4, with 7 bases in between. The CDR3 sequence is 13 residues long. CDR1 ENHRY and CDR2 SYGVKD come from the germline V gene. PCR amplification relied on 60 Vbeta primers (plus 13 Jbeta primers). Data came from immunoSEQ multiplex PCR; TCRdb stores just in-frame clones and leaves some out. The sample lists some 190,000 clones, roughly four fifths seen once, with around 3.3% in the top ten. This sequence joins TRBV10-3 and TRBJ2-7; D possibly corresponds to TRBD2 (5 bases). Sequences were obtained from PBMCs. The sequence was collected from a woman aged 30 to 39 in good health and CMV-seropositive. The CDR3 sequence is CAISESGSYEQYF. The CDR3 nucleotides are TGTGCCATCAGTGAGTCAGGGAGTTACGAGCAGTACTTC.